A single sample gave rise to the 31 T cell receptor beta chains below, sequenced in a study of shared clonotypes between healthy human individuals. The protocol was immunoSEQ multiplex PCR, while the TCRdb copy is restricted to in-frame clones and leaves out a portion. The table has some 2,100,000 clones, around 93% seen once. CD45RO-negative CD8 cells positively selected for CCR7 made up the naive population, which excluded terminally differentiated effector memory CD45RA+ cells. The sequencing sample was made of naive CD8+ T cells from PBMCs. Source of these receptors: a man younger than 35 in good health. Some clones in this sample may be carry-over from other donors' samples.

This chain links TRBV27 with TRBJ2-7; 12 positions match TRBD1. Unmatched junction bases numbered 6, after V lost 0 bases and J lost 6 bases. The length of the CDR3 is 16 residues. The V gene's germline CDR1 is MNHEY and CDR2 SMNVEV (reference sequence). CDR3 nucleotide sequence: TGTGCCAGCAGTTTATCCCCCGGGACAGGGGGCCGCGAGCAGTACTTC. Translating it yields CASSLSPGTGGREQYF.

The chain combines TRBV19 with TRBJ2-6; D possibly uses TRBD1 or TRBD2 (5 bases each). The CDR3 extends over 20 amino acids. Germline CDR1 is LNHDA and CDR2 is SQIVND (reference sequence). Trimming pared 5 bases from V and 2 bases from J, leaving 25 bases between. CDR3 amino acids: CASSPGTPPVGGPGANVLTF. The CDR3 DNA follows: TGTGCCAGTAGTCCCGGCACACCCCCCGTTGGGGGACCTGGGGCCAACGTCCTGACTTTC. Supplemented by reference TRBV19 and TRBJ2-6, the full variable domain reads DGGITQSPKYLFRKEGQNVTLSCEQNLNHDAMYWYRQDPGQGLRLIYYSQIVNDFQKGDIAEGYSVSREKKESFPLTVTSAQKNPTAFYLCASSPGTPPVGGPGANVLTFGAGSRLTVL.

The gene calls are TRBV28 and TRBJ1-5, with TRBD1 matching 9 bases. Trimming cost V 6 bases and J 6 bases; bases outside gene matches: 6. Germline-derived CDR1 and CDR2 are MDHEN and SYDVKM. The CDR3 sequence is 14 residues long. The CDR3, as DNA: TGTGCCAGCAGCCCTAGACAGGGGGGTCAGCCCCAGCATTTT. Translated: CASSPRQGGQPQHF.

This clone occurred a few times. In the same sample, other DNA sequences code for this CDR3. The V and J genes are TRBV7-9 and TRBJ1-1, with D perhaps matching TRBD1 (5 bases). The CDR3 loop spans 11 amino acids. Trimming removed 5 bases at V and 4 bases at J, with 5 bases between. Germline lookup yields CDR1 SEHNR and CDR2 FQNEAQ (reference sequence). The CDR3 sequence: CASSGGTEAFF. CDR3 coding DNA: TGTGCCAGCAGCGGGGGCACTGAAGCTTTCTTT.

The chain has TRBV27 and TRBJ2-7, with 8 bases identical to TRBD2. This CDR3 comprises 14 residues. V shed 5 bases and J 6 bases; nucleotides not matched to a gene: 9. From germline, CDR1 is MNHEY and CDR2 SMNVEV (reference sequence). CDR3 sequence reads: CASSGPGLGGEQYF. The CDR3 DNA is TGTGCCAGCAGTGGGCCGGGACTAGGCGGCGAGCAGTACTTC.

The V gene is TRBV6-1, the J gene TRBJ2-1; no clear D gene. Trimming removed 5 bases from V and 10 bases from J, with 18 bases in between. The V gene's germline CDR1 is MNHNS and CDR2 SASEGT. The CDR3 runs 14 residues. The CDR3 loop is CASSLRVTAGEQFF. CDR3 in DNA: TGTGCCAGCAGTCTTAGGGTTACGGCAGGCGAGCAGTTCTTC.

This chain connects TRBV10-1 to TRBJ2-1; D is perhaps TRBD1 (6 bases). The V and J ends lost 0 bases and 8 bases respectively, with 17 bases between them. This CDR3 has 16 residues. In germline, CDR1 is WNHNN, CDR2 SYGVQD (reference sequence). The CDR3 DNA sequence: TGCGCCAGCAGTGAGTCAGGGACAAGGATACACGATGAGCAGTTCTTC. It codes for CASSESGTRIHDEQFF.

This sequence joins TRBV4-2 and TRBJ1-3, with D hard to call. The CDR3 is made up of 16 amino acids. Trimming took 1 base from V and 3 from J, leaving 13 bases between them. Germline CDR1 LGHNA, CDR2 YNFKEQ. The CDR3: CASSQGLDSFGNTIYF. The CDR3 coding sequence is TGTGCCAGCAGCCAAGGACTAGATTCCTTTGGAAACACCATATATTTT.

The rearrangement joins TRBV7-9 to TRBJ1-4, with D tentatively TRBD1 (5 bases). V shed 5 bases and J shed 3 bases, with 13 bases lying between them. This CDR3 comprises 15 residues. Germline CDR1 SEHNR, CDR2 FQNEAQ (reference sequence). CDR3 sequence: CASSKRDDSNEKLFF. As DNA, the CDR3 is TGTGCCAGCAGCAAGAGGGACGACTCTAATGAAAAACTGTTTTTT.

The rearrangement joins TRBV11-2 to TRBJ2-2; maybe TRBD1 (6 bases). Trimming took off 3 bases at V and 2 bases at J, with 13 bases between the two ends. The germline V gene has CDR1 SGHAT and CDR2 FQNNGV. The CDR3 is made up of 16 amino acids. Here the CDR3 reads CASSFRQESNTGELFF. The CDR3 bases are TGTGCCAGCAGCTTCAGACAGGAGTCCAACACCGGGGAGCTGTTTTTT.

This clone has only one observation. V usage is TRBV27 and J usage is TRBJ1-5, with D perhaps TRBD1 (6 bases). The CDR3 contains 17 residues. V was shortened by 5 bases and J by 0 bases, with 17 bases between the two germline ends. In germline, CDR1 is MNHEY, CDR2 SMNVEV (reference sequence). CDR3 nucleotide sequence: TGTGCCAGCAGTGCGAGGGGGGGAGCGTATAGCAATCAGCCCCAGCATTTT. This translates into CASSARGGAYSNQPQHF.

CDR3 sequence (DNA): TGTGCCAGCAGCCCCGACAGGGGGAGCAATCAGCCCCAGCATTTT. Translated: CASSPDRGSNQPQHF. The genes are TRBV5-4 and TRBJ1-5, with 9 bases aligning to TRBD1. The CDR3 extends over 15 amino acids. Trimming took 4 bases from V and 1 from J; bases not matched to a gene: 3. Germline V gene data show CDR1 as SGHNT and CDR2 as YYREEE (reference sequence).

About this clone itself: At the DNA level, this CDR3 is encoded by other sequences in the same sample as well. CDR3 coding DNA: TGTGCCAGCAGCTTGGGGATCTCCTACGAGCAGTACTTC. Protein sequence: CASSLGISYEQYF. The gene calls are TRBV5-4 and TRBJ2-7, with D unclear. This CDR3 is built from 13 residues. Germline V lookup: CDR1 SGHNT, CDR2 YYREEE (reference sequence). Between the trimmed V and J ends, which lost 0 bases and 0 bases, there was a span of 4 bases.

This sequence joins TRBV10-3 and TRBJ2-7; D remains unclear. CDR1 is ENHRY, CDR2 SYGVKD, per germline. This CDR3 region has 14 residues. Trimming shortened V by 2 bases and J by 2 bases, and 10 bases separated the two germline ends. This CDR3 reads CAISERPLPYEQYF. The DNA of the CDR3 is TGTGCCATCAGTGAGAGACCTCTCCCCTACGAGCAGTACTTC.

The J gene is TRBJ2-1, the V gene TRBV19; 7 nucleotides line up with TRBD2. The CDR3 length is 15 residues. V dropped 7 bases and J dropped 6; count of bases not matched to a gene: 12. Germline CDR1 and CDR2: LNHDA and SQIVND (reference sequence). CDR3 sequence reads: CASNPRTSGGNEQFF. CDR3 nucleotide sequence: TGTGCCAGTAACCCCCGGACTAGTGGTGGCAATGAGCAGTTCTTC.

V and J are TRBV27 and TRBJ2-7, with TRBD1 identical over 8 bases. The CDR3 has 18 amino acids. CDR1 and CDR2 from the germline V gene are MNHEY and SMNVEV (reference sequence). The trim removed 5 bases at V and 2 bases at J, leaving 17 bases unmatched. As DNA, the CDR3 is TGTGCCAGCAGTAGCAGGGACAGGCTAACGTCGTCGCCCTACGAGCAGTACTTC. It codes for CASSSRDRLTSSPYEQYF.

The CDR3 region is CASSLSAGELNQPQHF. DNA of the CDR3: TGTGCCAGCAGTTTATCGGCAGGGGAACTCAATCAGCCCCAGCATTTT. The chain couples TRBV27 to TRBJ1-5; D perhaps matches TRBD1 (6 bases). Trimming cost V 0 bases and J 3 bases, with 12 bases left between them. Germline-derived CDR1 and CDR2 are MNHEY and SMNVEV (reference sequence). The CDR3 runs 16 residues.

This rearrangement joins TRBV19 to TRBJ1-4; D is unresolved. V lost 5 bases and J lost 3, with 13 bases in between. Germline CDR1 reads LNHDA; CDR2 reads SQIVND (reference sequence). The CDR3 spans 15 residues. This CDR3 is CASSWTRGANEKLFF. As DNA, the CDR3 is TGTGCCAGTAGTTGGACCCGCGGGGCTAATGAAAAACTGTTTTTT.

This clone has just one count. The V call is TRBV6-5, the J call TRBJ2-6; tentatively, D is TRBD2 (6 bases). CDR3 length: 14 residues. Germline V lookup: CDR1 MNHEY, CDR2 SVGAGI. Between the trimmed V and J ends, which lost 4 bases and 3 bases, there was a span of 7 bases. The CDR3 here is CASSWEVGANVLTF. The CDR3 bases are TGTGCCAGCAGTTGGGAGGTTGGGGCCAACGTCCTGACTTTC.

The chain links TRBV28 to TRBJ1-4; D is possibly TRBD1 (5 bases). Germline values: CDR1 MDHEN, CDR2 SYDVKM. V lost 3 bases, J lost 7 bases, and 12 bases lay in between. This CDR3 has 14 residues. The CDR3 region is CASSFMGGGEKLFF. For the CDR3, the DNA is TGTGCCAGCAGTTTCATGGGTGGGGGTGAAAAACTGTTTTTT.

V gene TRBV11-2 combines with J gene TRBJ1-2, with 8 nucleotides matching TRBD1. The CDR3 has 14 amino acids. In germline, CDR1 is SGHAT, CDR2 FQNNGV. The trim removed 4 bases at V and 3 bases at J, leaving 4 bases unmatched. The CDR3 bases are TGTGCCAGCAGCTCGTTGACAGGGGACTATGGCTACACCTTC. Translation: CASSSLTGDYGYTF.

As for this clone: The same CDR3 can be traced to other DNA sequences in this sample. The chain is built from TRBV19 and TRBJ1-1, with D unclear. The CDR3 runs to 13 residues. Germline V gene lookup returns CDR1 LNHDA and CDR2 SQIVND (reference sequence). V lost 1 base and J lost 1, with 4 bases in between. The CDR3 DNA sequence: TGTGCCAGTAGTATAGGAGAGAACACTGAAGCTTTCTTT. Amino acids: CASSIGENTEAFF. The full variable domain, completed using reference TRBV19 and TRBJ1-1, is DGGITQSPKYLFRKEGQNVTLSCEQNLNHDAMYWYRQDPGQGLRLIYYSQIVNDFQKGDIAEGYSVSREKKESFPLTVTSAQKNPTAFYLCASSIGENTEAFFGQGTRLTVV.

This clone was seen a single time. The CDR3 DNA is TGTGCCAGCAGTTCCGGACTAGCGGGAACTAGCTCCTACAATGAGCAGTTCTTC. Residues: CASSSGLAGTSSYNEQFF. This chain connects TRBV7-9 to TRBJ2-1; 12 bases line up with TRBD2. V trimming: 6 bases; J trimming: 0 bases; junction bases outside the gene matches: 9. This CDR3 has 18 residues. Germline-derived CDR1 and CDR2 are SEHNR and FQNEAQ (reference sequence).

V is TRBV5-5 and J is TRBJ2-2, with D uncertain. This CDR3 has 14 residues. Germline V gene data show CDR1 as SGHKS and CDR2 as YYEKEE (reference sequence). V lost 3 bases to trimming and J lost 6 bases, with 12 bases between them. The CDR3 nucleotides read TGTGCCAGCAGCTCCAAAGTTGGGGCCGGGGAGCTGTTTTTT. Protein: CASSSKVGAGELFF.

The V gene is TRBV7-3, the J gene TRBJ1-2, with 7 bases aligning to TRBD1. Looked up from germline, CDR1 is SGHTA and CDR2 is FQGTGA. With 2 bases clipped from V and 2 bases from J, the junction kept 5 bases outside the gene matches. This CDR3 spans 15 amino acids. The CDR3 reads CASSLWAGGNYGYTF. In DNA, the CDR3 is TGTGCCAGCAGCTTATGGGCAGGGGGAAACTATGGCTACACCTTC. Variable domain in full (rest from reference TRBV7-3 and TRBJ1-2): GAGVSQTPSNKVTEKGKYVELRCDPISGHTALYWYRQSLGQGPEFLIYFQGTGAADDSGLPNDRFFAVRPEGSVSTLKIQRTERGDSAVYLCASSLWAGGNYGYTFGSGTRLTVV.

This chain links TRBV30 with TRBJ2-7; 8 bases match TRBD1. V was pared by 5 bases and J by 3 bases, with 9 bases of the junction left unmatched. The germline V gene has CDR1 GTSNPN and CDR2 SVGIG (reference sequence). CDR3 length equals 14 residues. Written as DNA, the CDR3 is TGTGCCTGGGGCACAGGGACAGGCCTCTACGAGCAGTACTTC. This sequence encodes CAWGTGTGLYEQYF.

The genes are TRBV19 and TRBJ2-1; TRBD2 matches 8 bases. CDR1 is LNHDA and CDR2 is SQIVND in the germline V gene (reference sequence). V trimming: 5 bases; J trimming: 7 bases; junction bases outside the gene matches: 10. This CDR3 has 15 amino acids. CDR3 sequence: CASSAQVGLENEQFF. CDR3 bases: TGTGCCAGTAGTGCTCAGGTGGGACTAGAAAATGAGCAGTTCTTC.

The genes are TRBV6-5 and TRBJ2-7, with D perhaps assigned TRBD1 or TRBD2 (5 bases each). This CDR3 contains 14 residues. CDR1 and CDR2 (germline): MNHEY, SVGAGI. Trimming took off 4 bases at V and 4 bases at J, with 14 bases between the two ends. The CDR3 reads CASSSARDHYEQYF. DNA for the CDR3: TGTGCCAGCAGTTCTGCAAGGGACCATTACGAGCAGTACTTC.

The chain combines TRBV15 with TRBJ2-7; tentatively, D is TRBD1 (6 bases). This CDR3 is 14 amino acids long. Germline CDR1 LNHNV, CDR2 YYDKDF (reference sequence). V lost 1 base to trimming and J lost 1 base, with 8 bases between them. CDR3 bases: TGTGCCACCAGCAGAGGGACAGAGTCCTACGAGCAGTACTTC. This encodes CATSRGTESYEQYF.

This chain joins TRBV7-9 and TRBJ2-1; 8 bases match TRBD2. Looked up from germline, CDR1 is SEHNR and CDR2 is FQNEAQ (reference sequence). Trimming removed 4 bases from V and 3 bases from J; junction bases left unmatched: 17. The CDR3 is 19 residues long. CDR3 amino acids: CASSSILTTSGHIYNEQFF. In nucleotides, the CDR3 is TGTGCCAGCAGCTCCATACTAACAACTAGCGGCCACATCTACAATGAGCAGTTCTTC.

J is TRBJ2-5 and V is TRBV27; D uncertain. V was pared by 4 bases and J by 2 bases, with 5 bases between. Germline values: CDR1 MNHEY, CDR2 SMNVEV (reference sequence). The CDR3 runs 12 residues. In DNA, the CDR3 is TGTGCCAGCAGTTCCCGGCAAGAGACCCAGTACTTC. Its translation: CASSSRQETQYF.